This T cell receptor (beta chain) appears in the sequencing data of a study of Graves' ophthalmopathy and Graves' hyperthyroidism. Study conclusions and caveats: Prediction of ophthalmopathy progression reached roughly 70% sensitivity and about 72% specificity.

Having ophthalmopathy, the donors showed moderate-to-severe activity, CAS ≥3 and NOSPECS ≥4, with disease lasting under 3 months. Out of 7.5 to 10 ml of fresh peripheral blood, PBMCs were obtained. In this sample, this clonotype turned up many times. Its antigen is not known. Looked up from germline, CDR1 is MNHEY and CDR2 is SVGAGI. Trimming left V 5 bases short and J 1 base short, with 5 bases between. The CDR3 totals 12 residues. RNA transcripts were the template, and TCR beta CDR3 regions were amplified from them. RT-PCR in the first round used HTBI primers; a second-round multiplex PCR followed. TCRdb ran MiXCR on the multiplex PCR reads and lists one entry per CDR3 protein. In the table there are 200,000 to 250,000 distinct CDR3 sequences, about 22% of which are singletons.

The genes are TRBV6-5 and TRBJ1-1; D possibly corresponds to TRBD1 (5 bases). Sequencing input: peripheral blood. The receptor comes from a woman between 50 and 59 years old with Graves' ophthalmopathy. In DNA, the CDR3 is TGTGCCAGCAGTCAGGGGAACACTGAAGCTTTCTTT. It translates to CASSQGNTEAFF.